The next 24 T cell receptor beta chains were all read from a single sample in a study of blood T cell repertoires in COVID-19. Profiled with immunoSEQ multiplex PCR; TCRdb holds only in-frame clones, not every one. The sample comprises about 350,000 clones, approximately 89% of which are singletons, and under 5% rests with the top ten. Sequenced input: peripheral blood. Receptor source: a woman aged 55-70 years with COVID-19, enrolled during active disease.

The chain is built from TRBV6-5 and TRBJ2-3, with a tentative D call TRBD2 (6 bases). This CDR3 contains 15 residues. From germline, CDR1 is MNHEY and CDR2 SVGAGI. Trimming stripped 8 bases from V and 8 bases from J, with 23 bases between. The CDR3: CASAALAAVPGTQYF. The DNA of the CDR3 is TGTGCCAGCGCGGCTTTAGCGGCCGTCCCCGGTACGCAGTATTTT.

This chain links TRBV5-1 with TRBJ1-2; no clear D. This CDR3 has 15 amino acids. Deletions cut 0 bases from V and 7 bases from J, with 16 bases between. Per the germline V gene, CDR1 is SGHRS and CDR2 is YFSETQ. CDR3 nucleotide sequence: TGCGCCAGCAGCTTGGTAGGGAGCGAGGTTTCTGGCTACACCTTC. As protein: CASSLVGSEVSGYTF.

This clone was seen ten or more times. The chain uses TRBV19 and TRBJ1-2; D is unresolved. The CDR3 contains 12 residues. Trimming pared 7 bases from V and 7 bases from J, leaving 13 bases between. The germline V gene has CDR1 LNHDA and CDR2 SQIVND (reference sequence). The CDR3 reads CASKIGRFGYTF. In DNA, the CDR3 is TGTGCCAGTAAAATCGGTCGGTTTGGCTACACCTTC.

V usage is TRBV7-2 and J usage is TRBJ1-1; maybe TRBD1 (5 bases). Germline V gene sequence: CDR1 SGHTA, CDR2 FQGNSA. CDR3 length equals 12 residues. V was clipped by 5 bases and J by 10 bases, with 14 bases between them. CDR3 bases: TGTGCCAGCAGCCCAGGGATGTCTGGAGCTTTCTTT. Amino acids: CASSPGMSGAFF.

The chain has TRBV18 and TRBJ2-7; TRBD2 matches at 11 bases. The germline V gene encodes CDR1 KGHSH and CDR2 LQKENI. This CDR3 contains 16 residues. Unmatched junction bases numbered 6, after V lost 2 bases and J lost 3 bases. The CDR3 sequence: CASSPSIAGGLYEQYF. In nucleotides, the CDR3 is TGTGCCAGCTCACCATCTATAGCGGGGGGGCTCTACGAGCAGTACTTC.

This clone was seen once. The genes are TRBV10-3 and TRBJ1-1; 7 bases agree with TRBD1. The CDR3 consists of 15 residues. The J segment lost 3 bases and the V segment lost 10 bases, leaving 14 bases of the junction unmatched. Germline V gene lookup returns CDR1 ENHRY and CDR2 SYGVKD. The CDR3 DNA reads as TGTGCCACCACTAGGGGGCCGCCGGTGGACACTGAAGCTTTCTTT. It specifies CATTRGPPVDTEAFF.

J is TRBJ2-3 and V is TRBV5-4; a weak D match, TRBD2 (6 bases). V was trimmed by 1 base and J by 1 base, leaving 13 bases between them. CDR3 length: 16 amino acids. Germline CDR1 and CDR2: SGHNT and YYREEE (reference sequence). CDR3 DNA sequence: TGTGCCAGCAGCTTGCGACTGCCGGGGGGCACAGATACGCAGTATTTT. This encodes CASSLRLPGGTDTQYF.

The chain is built from TRBV5-4 and TRBJ1-1; 7 bases agree with TRBD1. The CDR3 totals 13 residues. Per the germline V gene, CDR1 is SGHNT and CDR2 is YYREEE (reference sequence). Trimming cost V 5 bases and J 5 bases; bases outside gene matches: 6. The CDR3 is CASSDRAGTEAFF. The CDR3 bases are TGTGCCAGCAGTGACAGGGCGGGGACTGAAGCTTTCTTT.

This clone was seen only a few times. The J gene is TRBJ1-5, the V gene TRBV6-6, with D unclear. The CDR3 is 15 amino acids. The germline CDR1 and CDR2 sequences are MNHNY and SVGAGI (reference sequence). The V and J ends lost 5 bases and 3 bases respectively, with 14 bases between them. CDR3 nucleotides: TGTGCCAGCAGTCCCCGCGGGGAAAACAATCAGCCCCAGCATTTT. This encodes CASSPRGENNQPQHF.

This chain uses TRBV25-1 with TRBJ1-2, with 10 bases identical to TRBD1. CDR1 is MGHDK and CDR2 is SYGVNS in the germline V gene. V lost 5 bases, J lost 2 bases, and 2 bases stayed unmatched. The CDR3 spans 14 residues. The chain's CDR3 is CASSRGQGNYGYTF. The CDR3 DNA reads as TGTGCCAGCAGTAGGGGACAGGGGAACTATGGCTACACCTTC.

This clone came up once. Other DNA sequences in the sample encode the same CDR3. The gene calls are TRBV4-1 and TRBJ2-5; TRBD2 is a possible D gene (6 bases). The CDR3 has 14 amino acids. V dropped 0 bases and J dropped 5 bases, with 10 bases sitting between them. The germline CDR1 and CDR2 sequences are MGHRA and YSYEKL. The CDR3 DNA is TGCGCCAGCAGCCAAGAGGGTGGGAGGGAGACCCAGTACTTC. Translation: CASSQEGGRETQYF.

V usage is TRBV7-2 and J usage is TRBJ1-2; 8 bases map to TRBD1. The length of the CDR3 is 15 residues. Per germline, CDR1 SGHTA and CDR2 FQGNSA. V lost 3 bases to trimming and J lost 4 bases; unmatched junction nucleotides: 7. CDR3 DNA: TGTGCCAGCAGCTTTGACAGGGGCGAATTCTATGGCTACACCTTC. It yields the protein CASSFDRGEFYGYTF.

V gene TRBV12-5 combines with J gene TRBJ2-7; maybe TRBD1 (5 bases). The CDR3 extends over 15 amino acids. Between the trimmed V and J ends, which lost 0 bases and 6 bases, there was a span of 15 bases. In germline, CDR1 is LGHNT, CDR2 FRNRAP. As DNA, the CDR3 is TGTGCTAGTGGTTTGGTACTTGGAAGCCAGGGCGAGCAGTACTTC. Its translation: CASGLVLGSQGEQYF.

The V call is TRBV7-2, the J call TRBJ1-2; no reliable D call. The CDR3 spans 16 residues. Germline V gives CDR1 SGHTA, CDR2 FQGNSA. V was trimmed by 2 bases and J by 0 bases, leaving 13 bases between them. CDR3 in DNA: TGTGCCAGCAGCTTAAGCGGTGCCACCTCTAACTATGGCTACACCTTC. This encodes CASSLSGATSNYGYTF.

The chain joins TRBV12-5 to TRBJ1-3; perhaps TRBD1 as D (5 bases). V lost 2 bases, J lost 1 base, and 6 bases lay in between. The germline V gene has CDR1 LGHNT and CDR2 FRNRAP. The CDR3 runs to 14 residues. CDR3 nucleotide sequence: TGTGCTAGTGGTTTGCGGGGGTCTGGAAACACCATATATTTT. It encodes CASGLRGSGNTIYF.

The V call is TRBV5-4, the J call TRBJ2-2; a possible D gene is TRBD1 (5 bases). Between the trimmed V and J ends, which lost 3 bases and 6 bases, there was a span of 15 bases. This CDR3 contains 15 residues. CDR1 SGHNT and CDR2 YYREEE come from the germline V gene (reference sequence). CDR3 region: CASSSTRTSPGELFF. CDR3 DNA sequence: TGTGCCAGCAGCTCCACCAGGACATCTCCCGGGGAGCTGTTTTTT.

V and J are TRBV7-2 and TRBJ1-2; no reliable D call. The CDR3 has 14 residues. Germline V gene data show CDR1 as SGHTA and CDR2 as FQGNSA. With 5 bases removed from V and 2 bases from J, the gap between germline ends came to 12 bases. In DNA form, the CDR3 reads TGTGCCAGCAGCCCCCTCGGCGGGAACTATGGCTACACCTTC. Translated, it gives CASSPLGGNYGYTF.

The chain is built from TRBV7-9 and TRBJ1-3, with 8 nucleotides matching TRBD1. This CDR3 has 15 amino acids. Germline trimming cut 4 bases from V and 3 bases from J; bases unmatched to any gene: 5. Germline CDR1 and CDR2: SEHNR and FQNEAQ (reference sequence). The CDR3 nucleotides read TGTGCCAGCAGCTCCTCAGGGGGCTATGGAAACACCATATATTTT. Protein: CASSSSGGYGNTIYF.

The count of this clone is one. The chain uses TRBV19 and TRBJ1-4, with 11 bases lining up with TRBD1. CDR1 and CDR2 (germline): LNHDA, SQIVND (reference sequence). V gave up 6 bases and J gave up 7 bases; unmatched junction bases: 13. The CDR3 loop spans 17 amino acids. CDR3 DNA: TGTGCCAGTAGCGGGGACAGGGGGTCCCTTGGGAGTGAAAAACTGTTTTTT. This translates into CASSGDRGSLGSEKLFF.

In its sample, this clone was seen once. The chain recombines TRBV6-1 with TRBJ1-2; tentatively, D is TRBD1 (5 bases). V was shortened by 3 bases and J by 8 bases, with 13 bases between the two germline ends. Per the germline V gene, CDR1 is MNHNS and CDR2 is SASEGT. The CDR3 sequence is 13 residues long. As DNA, the CDR3 is TGTGCCAGCAGTGAGGGGCAGGATAGAGGCTACACCTTC. Protein product: CASSEGQDRGYTF.

V is TRBV4-2 and J is TRBJ2-5; 14 nucleotides align to TRBD2. The CDR3 has 19 amino acids. After removal of 3 bases from V and 0 bases from J, the junction contained 9 bases not matched to a gene. From germline, CDR1 is LGHNA and CDR2 YNFKEQ. Here the CDR3 reads CASSQTIGTSGGYQETQYF. For the CDR3, the DNA is TGTGCCAGCAGCCAGACGATCGGGACTAGCGGGGGATACCAAGAGACCCAGTACTTC.

The chain recombines TRBV7-3 with TRBJ1-2; D is possibly TRBD1 (5 bases). The CDR3 runs 14 residues. V lost 5 bases and J lost 7, with 17 bases in between. CDR1 is SGHTA, CDR2 FQGTGA, per germline. The CDR3 loop is CASSNRRERGGYTF. In DNA form, the CDR3 reads TGTGCCAGCAGCAACCGGCGGGAGAGGGGTGGCTACACCTTC.

The rearrangement joins TRBV19 to TRBJ2-3, with 9 positions matching TRBD2. This CDR3 contains 18 residues. Germline assignment: CDR1 LNHDA and CDR2 SQIVND (reference sequence). J gave up 0 bases and V 4 bases, and 11 bases lay outside the gene matches. The CDR3 is CASSRRVGGGASTDTQYF. The CDR3 nucleotides are TGTGCCAGTAGTAGGCGCGTCGGCGGGGGGGCCAGCACAGATACGCAGTATTTT.

This chain connects TRBV6-5 to TRBJ1-1; 8 nucleotides match TRBD1. V trimming: 0 bases; J trimming: 5 bases; junction bases outside the gene matches: 8. This CDR3 has 16 amino acids. Germline V gene sequence: CDR1 MNHEY, CDR2 SVGAGI. The CDR3 loop reads CASSYSRQGAGTEAFF. The DNA of the CDR3 is TGTGCCAGCAGTTACTCGAGGCAGGGGGCGGGTACTGAAGCTTTCTTT.